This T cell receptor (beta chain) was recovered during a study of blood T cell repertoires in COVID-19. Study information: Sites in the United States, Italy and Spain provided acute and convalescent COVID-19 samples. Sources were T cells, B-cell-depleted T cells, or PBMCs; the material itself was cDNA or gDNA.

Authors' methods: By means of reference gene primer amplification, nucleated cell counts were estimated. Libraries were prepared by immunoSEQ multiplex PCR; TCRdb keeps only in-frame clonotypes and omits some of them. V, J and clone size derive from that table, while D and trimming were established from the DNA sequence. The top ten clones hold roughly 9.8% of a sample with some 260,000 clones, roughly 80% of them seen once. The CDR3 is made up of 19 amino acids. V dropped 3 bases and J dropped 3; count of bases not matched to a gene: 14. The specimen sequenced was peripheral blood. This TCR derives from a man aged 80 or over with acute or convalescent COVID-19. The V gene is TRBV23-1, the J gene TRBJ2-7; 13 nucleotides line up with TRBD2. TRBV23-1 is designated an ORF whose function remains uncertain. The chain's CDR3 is CASSQTGTSGVPDLYEQYF. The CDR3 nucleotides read TGCGCCAGCAGTCAGACAGGGACTAGCGGGGTTCCCGACCTCTACGAGCAGTACTTC.